The subject of this entry is one TCR beta chain. Sequenced by immunoSEQ multiplex PCR; TCRdb stores in-frame clones only, minus some. The sample lists 350,000 to 400,000 clones; roughly nine tenths were seen once. The data originate from a study of blood T cell repertoires in COVID-19. This clonotype originated in a woman in her forties who had been exposed to COVID-19. Sequencing was done on a sample of PBMCs or T cells enriched from blood (not recorded which).

The CDR3 protein is CAWRTSGGSGEQFF. The CDR3 DNA reads TGTGCCTGGAGGACTAGCGGGGGATCGGGTGAGCAGTTCTTC. The rearrangement uses TRBV30 and TRBJ2-1; TRBD2 matches 12 bases. Per the germline V gene, CDR1 is GTSNPN and CDR2 is SVGIG (reference sequence). The CDR3 extends over 14 amino acids. V shed 3 bases and J 9 bases; nucleotides not matched to a gene: 6.